Each of the 9 T cell receptor beta chains below was sequenced from the same sample in a study of long-term antiretroviral therapy in people with HIV. An immunoSEQ assay, version v3.0, was performed at survey level. The method was immunoSEQ multiplex PCR; TCRdb's version includes in-frame clones alone and lacks a portion of them. Counted here are 27,000 or so clones, 82% occurring once; the ten biggest clones make up around 15%. The specimen was unsorted PBMCs, collected 2.9 years after starting antiretroviral therapy. The receptors here all came from a man in his forties or fifties with HIV.

J is TRBJ2-3 and V is TRBV7-3, with 9 bases lining up with TRBD2. The germline gives CDR1 SGHTA, CDR2 FQGTGA. The J segment lost 4 bases and the V segment lost 5 bases, leaving 13 bases of the junction unmatched. CDR3 length: 17 residues. The CDR3 loop is CASSASGGGGAPDTQYF. In DNA, the CDR3 is TGTGCCAGCAGCGCCTCGGGGGGCGGGGGGGCCCCAGATACGCAGTATTTT. Full variable domain (outside the CDR3, taken from reference TRBV7-3 and TRBJ2-3): GAGVSQTPSNKVTEKGKYVELRCDPISGHTALYWYRQSLGQGPEFLIYFQGTGAADDSGLPNDRFFAVRPEGSVSTLKIQRTERGDSAVYLCASSASGGGGAPDTQYFGPGTRLTVL.

The chain uses TRBV12-5 and TRBJ2-2; D gene unclear. This CDR3 is 12 amino acids long. Germline V gives CDR1 LGHNT, CDR2 FRNRAP. Trimming took 4 bases from V and 5 from J, leaving 5 bases between them. CDR3 nucleotide sequence: TGTGCTAGTGGTTCCGGGACCGGGGAGCTGTTTTTT. This encodes CASGSGTGELFF.

This rearrangement joins TRBV6-5 to TRBJ2-3; TRBD1 is a possible D gene (6 bases). The CDR3 covers 13 residues. The V end lost 2 bases, the J end lost 5 bases, and 8 bases lay between the germline ends. The germline V gene encodes CDR1 MNHEY and CDR2 SVGAGI. The CDR3 sequence is CASSYQTGDTQYF. For the CDR3, the DNA is TGTGCCAGCAGTTACCAGACAGGAGATACGCAGTATTTT.

The CDR3 DNA follows: TGTGCCACCCGCGGACTAGCGGGGGGCACCGGGGAGCTGTTTTTT. Translation gives CATRGLAGGTGELFF. This sequence joins TRBV6-5 and TRBJ2-2, with 14 bases identical to TRBD2. Germline V gives CDR1 MNHEY, CDR2 SVGAGI. V lost 10 bases to trimming and J lost 4 bases; unmatched junction nucleotides: 5. CDR3 length: 15 amino acids.

The chain recombines TRBV4-3 with TRBJ1-2; D is unresolved. The germline V gene has CDR1 LGHNA and CDR2 YSLEER. V was cut by 0 bases and J by 8 bases, with 13 bases left in between. The CDR3 has 14 residues. The CDR3: CASSQDLMAWGYTF. CDR3 coding DNA: TGCGCCAGCAGCCAAGATTTAATGGCTTGGGGCTACACCTTC.

The chain carries TRBV5-1 and TRBJ1-2, with 7 bases that match TRBD1. V dropped 4 bases and J dropped 2; count of bases not matched to a gene: 2. CDR3 length: 13 residues. The germline V gene encodes CDR1 SGHRS and CDR2 YFSETQ. The chain's CDR3 is CASSTTGNYGYTF. The CDR3 DNA is TGCGCCAGCAGCACGACAGGGAACTATGGCTACACCTTC.

This clone was seen more than once but under ten times. J is TRBJ1-3 and V is TRBV9; 10 bases line up with TRBD1. Losses at the gene ends were 0 bases for V and 6 bases for J; bases not matched to a gene: 3. This CDR3 has 15 residues. Germline V gene data show CDR1 as SGDLS and CDR2 as YYNGEE. CDR3 nucleotides: TGTGCCAGCAGCGTAGAGGGGACAGGGGCAAACACCATATATTTT. Translating it yields CASSVEGTGANTIYF.

The V and J genes are TRBV14 and TRBJ2-7; 9 bases line up with TRBD2. Germline lookup yields CDR1 SGHDN and CDR2 FVKESK. Trimming removed 6 bases from V and 6 bases from J; junction bases left unmatched: 12. The CDR3 is 15 residues long. The CDR3 region is CASSSGRGGLGEQYF. The CDR3 nucleotides are TGTGCCAGCAGTTCGGGGCGGGGGGGCCTTGGCGAGCAGTACTTC.

This clone was detected only a few times. V gene TRBV7-9 combines with J gene TRBJ2-7, with D perhaps given as TRBD1 or TRBD2 (6 bases each). CDR3 length: 14 residues. Germline CDR1 reads SEHNR; CDR2 reads FQNEAQ (reference sequence). V lost 4 bases, J lost 1 base, and 11 bases lay in between. For the CDR3, the DNA is TGTGCCAGCAGCTCCGAGGGGGGTTCCTACGAGCAGTACTTC. The encoded protein is CASSSEGGSYEQYF. The full variable domain, in which reference TRBV7-9 and TRBJ2-7 provide the parts outside the CDR3, is DTGVSQNPRHKITKRGQNVTFRCDPISEHNRLYWYRQTLGQGPEFLTYFQNEAQLEKSRLLSDRFSAERPKGSFSTLEIQRTEQGDSAMYLCASSSEGGSYEQYFGPGTRLTVT.